This T cell receptor beta chain emerged from a study of cytomegalovirus exposure and HLA in healthy donors (dated by TCRdb to about 2017). About the full investigation: An earlier analysis of approximately 640 of the donors reported 250 to 350 Gb of sequence data and roughly 110 million unique TCR beta sequences from about 179 million T cells. HLA typing covered class I and class II loci at four-digit resolution. Typing coverage varied by locus: roughly 620-630 donors for A, B, C, DRB1 and DQB1; some 520 for DQA1; around 610 for DPA1; under 490 for DPB1. In an earlier analysis of a few hundred of the donors, high-throughput TCR beta sequencing was used to judge whether each TCR beta V gene segment behaved as functional or pseudogenic. A later analysis re-examined previously published TCR beta repertoires from just over 650 donors and added high-resolution HLA genotyping to investigate patterns of TCR occurrence. Among 300 to 500 genotyped donors of the cohort, an average of approximately 220,000 unique TCR beta nucleotide sequences was sequenced per donor, of which about 18% were non-productive. Genome-wide SNP genotypes for about 65% of the roughly 700 donors were used in a later genetic analysis, which treated that subset as a discovery cohort. The study aimed to test whether signatures of past pathogen exposure could be identified by cataloging public T cell receptors. To predict cytomegalovirus infection status, the study combined high-throughput TCR immunosequencing, statistical association of individual TCRs with disease status, and machine learning. Among the approximately 400 genotyped donors, approximately 77% belonged to the genetic ancestry cluster associated with self-reported Caucasian donors. Rather than using new phenotypic data, the later analysis identified candidate immune exposures from TCR beta sequences and from how often those sequences occurred across donors. All discovery cohort repertoires had been generated using a single sequencing platform. In addition to the first cohort of 650 to 750 subjects, a separate validation cohort of 120 different subjects was used. Because of strong linkage in the cohort, 5 or 6 DR-DQ haplotypes were treated as single units for association and clustering. Donor age, sex, ethnicity and CMV serostatus were compiled alongside the repertoire data. An early release covering some 640 HLA-typed donors comprised 300 to 350 gigabases of sequencing data and 85 million or so unique TCR sequences. Using immunosequencing, the study profiled T cell repertoires from 640 or so subjects and related those repertoires to cytomegalovirus serostatus.

A word on this clone: The antigen it recognizes is unknown. No base-level quality is on record; no much larger clone is a single base apart.

Germline trimming amounts to 0 bases on V and 8 bases on J, with 2 as the count of junction bases outside the gene matches. Its CDR3 holds 15 amino acids, cysteine through phenylalanine. The sequence is cut down to CDR3 DNA, 45 bases in frame from base 1. CDR1 is given as MGHRA and CDR2 as YSYEKL, both from the germline V gene. Overall results and qualifications from the work: A further reported finding was that TCR beta sequences accurately predicted the HLA-A and HLA-B alleles for most subjects in the first cohort. Cytomegalovirus status was reported to be diagnosed by the classifier with high specificity and sensitivity in both the original and validation cohorts. The presence/absence analyses assumed that sequencing depth was roughly uniform across donors, and that assumption may not be true. Some IMGT-functional V segments, including TRBV6-2 and TRBV6-3, could not be distinguished by the 87-base-pair reads and were therefore excluded. The authors suggested that the approach could potentially be generalized to other disease states and immunological phenotypes. A later genetic analysis associated a missense DCLRE1C variant with V-gene and J-gene trimming of TCR beta chains, and an independent cohort replicated the association. In vitro tests confirmed that a few of the cytomegalovirus-associated TCR beta chains recognize cytomegalovirus antigens. CMV serostatus was the only immune exposure information available for the cohort. The sequencing pipeline was judged likely to have produced a cluster of highly shared sequence variants as a technical artifact. A later analysis found that HLA-associated TCR beta chains were more clonally expanded and had lower generation probabilities than equally common non-associated chains. According to a later analysis, parvovirus B19, influenza, CMV and Epstein-Barr virus appeared linked to several top co-occurrence clusters. An earlier analysis of 587 of the donors showed that most TCR beta V segments appeared in productive rearrangements either about 87% or about 30% of the time, which broadly matched IMGT annotations. This cohort had only TCR beta chains sequenced, and the lack of alpha or paired-chain data limited which features could be detected. In a later analysis, TCR association rates were found to vary across HLA loci, with the most associated TCRs seen for DRB1 alleles and the fewest for HLA-C alleles. Correlated functional status among segregating V segments might reflect linkage disequilibrium, but an unknown experimental factor could not be ruled out. According to a later genetic analysis, donors in an Asian-associated ancestry cluster had fewer N-insertions in productive TCRs than the approximately 670-donor mean. Assigning TCR associations to individual alleles was difficult when HLA alleles, especially DR and DQ, strongly co-occurred. Most TCR sequences were observed very rarely across donors, whereas some public TCRs were present in many individuals. Most CMV-associated TCR beta chains appeared to be HLA-restricted in a later analysis, and the HLA associations seemed to be driven largely by CMV exposure. The study listed 150 to 200 TCR beta chains as associated with cytomegalovirus. The earlier analysis of 450 to 700 of the donors excluded about 16 rarely observed V segments, including chromosome 9 orphons, because counts were too low. Because some donors lacked HLA typing at each locus, the association tests relied only on the typed subset. In a later analysis, around 17,000 TCR beta sequences were associated with specific HLA alleles at a false discovery rate of 0.05.

Receptor amplification or capture employed the immunoSEQ multiplex PCR assay. For the multiplex PCR, a mixture combining 60 forward primers for TCR Vbeta segments and 13 reverse primers for TCR Jbeta segments was used. The CDR3 region of rearranged TCR beta genes was amplified from genomic DNA with a multiplex PCR assay. On the Illumina HiSeq System, the amplified TCR beta libraries were sequenced as 87-base-pair reads. Per the source publication's procedure: In a later analysis, approximately 74 million unique TCR beta chains were counted across the 690 or so repertoires, and approximately 9.9 million of these chains were shared by at least two donors. Raw reads were error-corrected and collapsed into unique sequences with a nearest-neighbor algorithm that merged closely related sequences to remove PCR and sequencing errors. To assign V, D and J gene segments, CDR3 sequences were aligned to IMGT reference sequences. For a sequence to be retained, a match of at least six nucleotides to both a V gene segment and a J gene segment was required. A rearrangement was called productive if the CDR3 had no stop codons and remained in frame with V and J, and every other rearrangement was called non-productive. Following IMGT convention, CDR3 was defined as the stretch from the second conserved V-encoded cysteine up to the conserved J-encoded phenylalanine. In an earlier analysis of around 640 of the donors, sequences lacking an unambiguous match to a single V gene segment were excluded. An earlier analysis of 587 of the donors classified V segments as functional when productive rearrangements were above 56.7% and as segregating when the standard deviation between donors was above 5%. To diagnose cytomegalovirus status from the catalog of TCR beta chain sequences, a statistical classification framework was built. A later analysis assigned V and J genes by comparing TCR nucleotide sequences with IMGT/GENE-DB human TR gene sequences. In a later analysis, CDR3 sequences and most-parsimonious VDJ recombination scenarios were assigned using the TCRdist pipeline. A later analysis defined each TCR beta chain by its CDR3 amino acid sequence plus V-gene family, and excluded reads lacking a unique V-gene family. As a way to deal with suspected cross-contamination and a sequencing artifact, a later analysis dropped approximately 590 nucleotide sequences that were highly shared and had low generation probability. For each public chain, a later analysis derived a clonal expansion index from normalized ranks of inferred template counts within each repertoire. In a later analysis, generation probabilities were computed using a VDJ recombination model fitted to out-of-frame rearrangements, and the results were checked against IGoR. A later analysis scored TCR-TCR, TCR-HLA and TCR-CMV co-occurrence with hypergeometric tests, applying a repertoire-size bias correction to TCR pairs. In a later analysis, false discovery rates were estimated by permuting HLA or CMV assignments 20 times. In a later analysis, co-occurring TCRs were grouped with DBSCAN, and TCRdist sequence similarity was added when clustering was performed within HLA-allele-positive subsets. Co-occurrence clustering excluded repertoires with fewer than 30,000 or more than 120,000 public chains, plus five with anomalous nucleotide sharing. Here the immuneACCESS table is served through TCRdb, limited to in-frame sequences with V and J called. Missing clones are a known gap in these copies; in checked studies unresolved V genes cover under half, and the rest lacks a known reason. V, J and clone size derive from that table, while D and trimming were established from the DNA sequence. Recorded for this sample are approximately 59,000 clones; around 68% of them occurred a single time. The ten top clones hold roughly 17% of the sample.

The cohort consisted of 650 to 700 healthy bone marrow donors. Cohort members were all nominally healthy when sampled, although unrecorded immune exposures were likely present. The donor was CMV seropositive and belonged to the group of around 300 seropositive cohort members. A peripheral blood sample was collected from each donor, and TCR beta sequencing was performed on peripheral blood mononuclear cells. Genomic DNA was extracted from the blood cell samples with the Qiagen DNeasy Blood Extraction Kit. The V and J segments used are TRBV4-1 and TRBJ1-4; 11 middle bases align to TRBD1. This TCR derives from a middle-aged man in good health and CMV-seropositive. Sequenced input: PBMCs. The CDR3 loop reads CASSQDGTGGEKLFF. The DNA reads TGCGCCAGCAGCCAAGACGGGACAGGGGGGGAAAAACTGTTTTTT.